The rows below give T cell receptor beta chains drawn from one sample of a study of cytomegalovirus exposure and HLA in healthy donors. Clones were read by immunoSEQ multiplex PCR, and TCRdb kept only the in-frame ones, dropping some. Among approximately 150,000 clones listed, around three quarters were seen once. Specimen: PBMCs. Receptors originate from a man aged 25 to 45 in good health and CMV-seropositive. Both conserved end residues are part of each CDR3. The D gene is left open where the match is weak. Not every row has a clone size; where given, it reads once, few, many or a size class.

J gene: TRBJ2-7
V gene: TRBV7-9
D gene: TRBD1
clone size: few
CDR3 protein: CASSPYRTGGAEQYF
CDR3 DNA: TGTGCCAGCAGCCCCTATCGGACAGGGGGCGCCGAGCAGTACTTC

J gene: TRBJ1-3
V gene: TRBV6-5
D gene: NA
clone size: few
CDR3 protein: CASSTGTRGNTIYF
CDR3 DNA: TGTGCCAGCAGCACCGGGACAAGAGGAAACACCATATATTTT

J gene: TRBJ1-1
V gene: TRBV9
D gene: NA
clone size: NA
CDR3 protein: CASSGGLFGTEAFF
CDR3 DNA: TGTGCCAGCAGCGGGGGACTATTCGGCACTGAAGCTTTCTTT

J gene: TRBJ2-1
V gene: TRBV4-3
D gene: TRBD2
clone size: NA
CDR3 protein: CASSQEGLAGTYNEQFF
CDR3 DNA: TGCGCCAGCAGCCAAGAAGGGCTAGCGGGGACCTACAATGAGCAGTTCTTC

J gene: TRBJ1-3
V gene: TRBV4-1
D gene: NA
clone size: NA
CDR3 protein: CASSHRQGSGNTIYF
CDR3 DNA: TGCGCCAGCAGCCATAGGCAGGGGAGTGGAAACACCATATATTTT

J gene: TRBJ1-4
V gene: TRBV10-3
D gene: NA
clone size: NA
CDR3 protein: CATQAGPTNEKLFF
CDR3 DNA: TGTGCCACCCAAGCAGGGCCAACTAATGAAAAACTGTTTTTT

J gene: TRBJ2-7
V gene: TRBV6-5
D gene: NA
clone size: NA
CDR3 protein: CASKGLSDYEQYF
CDR3 DNA: TGTGCCAGCAAGGGACTTTCTGACTACGAGCAGTACTTC

J gene: TRBJ2-3
V gene: TRBV5-1
D gene: TRBD1
clone size: few
CDR3 protein: CASSPQQGSRTDTQYF
CDR3 DNA: TGCGCCAGCAGCCCCCAACAGGGGTCAAGGACAGATACGCAGTATTTT

J gene: TRBJ2-7
V gene: TRBV27
D gene: TRBD2
clone size: NA
CDR3 protein: CASSLRGGGASEQYF
CDR3 DNA: TGTGCCAGCAGTCTACGGGGCGGGGGGGCGTCCGAGCAGTACTTC

J gene: TRBJ2-7
V gene: TRBV2
D gene: NA
clone size: once
CDR3 protein: CASRPGRDYEQYF
CDR3 DNA: TGTGCCAGCAGGCCAGGCCGCGACTACGAGCAGTACTTC

J gene: TRBJ2-1
V gene: TRBV25-1
D gene: NA
clone size: NA
CDR3 protein: CASSASNEQFF
CDR3 DNA: TGTGCCAGCAGTGCGTCCAATGAGCAGTTCTTC

J gene: TRBJ1-4
V gene: TRBV5-1
D gene: NA
clone size: NA
CDR3 protein: CASSLTGLPNEKLFF
CDR3 DNA: TGCGCCAGCAGCTTGACAGGTCTCCCCAACGAAAAACTGTTTTTT

J gene: TRBJ2-3
V gene: TRBV2
D gene: NA
clone size: NA
CDR3 protein: CASSDISTDTQYF
CDR3 DNA: TGTGCCAGCAGTGACATTAGCACAGATACGCAGTATTTT

J gene: TRBJ2-1
V gene: TRBV12-5
D gene: NA
clone size: once
CDR3 protein: CASGLVVKQNDEQFF
CDR3 DNA: TGTGCTAGTGGTTTGGTGGTAAAGCAAAACGATGAGCAGTTCTTC

J gene: TRBJ2-5
V gene: TRBV4-1
D gene: NA
clone size: NA
CDR3 protein: CASSQDGLTQETQYF
CDR3 DNA: TGCGCCAGCAGCCAAGATGGACTAACCCAAGAGACCCAGTACTTC

J gene: TRBJ1-2
V gene: TRBV9
D gene: TRBD1
clone size: once
CDR3 protein: CASSVARGTGGAPSGYTF
CDR3 DNA: TGTGCCAGCAGCGTAGCTAGGGGGACAGGGGGCGCTCCAAGTGGCTACACCTTC

J gene: TRBJ2-3
V gene: TRBV6-4
D gene: TRBD2
clone size: NA
CDR3 protein: CASSEGLAGGLDTQYF
CDR3 DNA: TGTGCCAGCAGTGAAGGACTAGCGGGGGGACTAGATACGCAGTATTTT

J gene: TRBJ1-2
V gene: TRBV21-1
D gene: NA
clone size: NA
CDR3 protein: CASLCRGPNGYTF
CDR3 DNA: TGTGCCAGCCTCTGTAGGGGCCCGAATGGCTACACCTTC

J gene: TRBJ1-6
V gene: TRBV4-1
D gene: NA
clone size: NA
CDR3 protein: CASSQGGETNNSPLHF
CDR3 DNA: TGCGCCAGCAGCCAAGGTGGTGAGACTAATAATTCACCCCTCCACTTT

J gene: TRBJ2-2
V gene: TRBV5-6
D gene: TRBD2
clone size: NA
CDR3 protein: CASRPTSGGANTGELFF
CDR3 DNA: TGTGCCAGCAGACCAACTAGCGGGGGGGCGAACACCGGGGAGCTGTTTTTT

J gene: TRBJ1-6
V gene: TRBV9
D gene: NA
clone size: NA
CDR3 protein: CASSVEGGYNSPLHF
CDR3 DNA: TGTGCCAGCAGCGTAGAGGGGGGGTATAATTCACCCCTCCACTTT

J gene: TRBJ2-7
V gene: TRBV6-5
D gene: TRBD2
clone size: NA
CDR3 protein: CASGRAGPYEQYF
CDR3 DNA: TGTGCCAGCGGGAGAGCGGGGCCTTACGAGCAGTACTTC

J gene: TRBJ2-7
V gene: TRBV6-6
D gene: TRBD1
clone size: NA
CDR3 protein: CASGTGTGYDYEQYF
CDR3 DNA: TGTGCCAGTGGTACCGGGACAGGGTACGACTACGAGCAGTACTTC

J gene: TRBJ1-6
V gene: TRBV5-4
D gene: NA
clone size: NA
CDR3 protein: CASRYDRNNSPLHF
CDR3 DNA: TGTGCCAGCAGATACGACAGAAATAATTCACCCCTCCACTTT

J gene: TRBJ2-2
V gene: TRBV27
D gene: NA
clone size: once
CDR3 protein: CASSLQENTGELFF
CDR3 DNA: TGTGCCAGCAGTTTACAGGAGAACACCGGGGAGCTGTTTTTT

J gene: TRBJ2-5
V gene: TRBV27
D gene: NA
clone size: once
CDR3 protein: CASSQSGEETQYF
CDR3 DNA: TGTGCCAGCAGCCAGTCAGGGGAAGAGACCCAGTACTTC

J gene: TRBJ2-7
V gene: TRBV18
D gene: NA
clone size: NA
CDR3 protein: CASSPQQGTSYEQYF
CDR3 DNA: TGTGCCAGCTCACCACAGCAGGGGACCTCCTACGAGCAGTACTTC

J gene: TRBJ2-3
V gene: TRBV2
D gene: NA
clone size: NA
CDR3 protein: CASSDRVITDTQYF
CDR3 DNA: TGTGCCAGCAGTGACAGGGTAATCACAGATACGCAGTATTTT

J gene: TRBJ2-3
V gene: TRBV7-9
D gene: NA
clone size: NA
CDR3 protein: CASSLERRSTDTQYF
CDR3 DNA: TGTGCCAGCAGCTTAGAAAGGCGGAGCACAGATACGCAGTATTTT

J gene: TRBJ2-3
V gene: TRBV30
D gene: NA
clone size: NA
CDR3 protein: CAWSVAGRVGAQYF
CDR3 DNA: TGTGCCTGGAGTGTTGCGGGGCGGGTTGGGGCGCAGTATTTT

J gene: TRBJ2-7
V gene: TRBV18
D gene: TRBD1
clone size: NA
CDR3 protein: CASSRGTGNYEQYF
CDR3 DNA: TGTGCCAGCTCACGCGGGACAGGGAACTACGAGCAGTACTTC

J gene: TRBJ1-5
V gene: TRBV21-1
D gene: NA
clone size: NA
CDR3 protein: CASSKFNSNSNQPQHF
CDR3 DNA: TGTGCCAGCAGCAAATTTAACAGTAATAGCAATCAGCCCCAGCATTTT

J gene: TRBJ2-5
V gene: TRBV4-3
D gene: NA
clone size: NA
CDR3 protein: CASSRDSTPRETQYF
CDR3 DNA: TGCGCCAGCAGCCGCGACAGCACTCCTCGGGAGACCCAGTACTTC

J gene: TRBJ2-1
V gene: TRBV29-1
D gene: NA
clone size: NA
CDR3 protein: CSAPTGRGQFF
CDR3 DNA: TGCAGCGCCCCAACCGGTCGTGGGCAGTTCTTC

J gene: TRBJ2-7
V gene: TRBV7-3
D gene: TRBD2
clone size: NA
CDR3 protein: CASSLAGGYEQYF
CDR3 DNA: TGTGCCAGCAGCCTAGCGGGGGGTTACGAGCAGTACTTC

J gene: TRBJ2-2
V gene: TRBV6-4
D gene: TRBD2
clone size: NA
CDR3 protein: CASSESGGTGELFF
CDR3 DNA: TGTGCCAGCAGTGAGAGCGGGGGCACCGGGGAGCTGTTTTTT